Detailed here is one TCR beta chain. Its antigen is currently unknown. The data were obtained in a study of blood T cells in healthy people across ages. Regarding the study as a whole: Strong correlation was found linking TCR beta diversity to naive T cell percentage. The CMV status of each donor remained undetermined, and this could have confounded shifts in expanded clonotypes.

The CDR3 is 12 residues long. Between the trimmed V and J ends, which lost 0 bases and 6 bases, there was a span of 8 bases. Germline V lookup: CDR1 DFQATT, CDR2 SNEGSKA (reference sequence). Together with a sample-barcoded 5' primer, a J-beta primer mix was included in a second PCR lasting about 7 to 11 cycles. In TCRdb, the 5' RACE reads were re-called with MiXCR into one record per CDR3 protein. The sample records around 710,000 distinct CDR3 sequences, roughly 45% being singletons. Each sample yielded at least 6 million isolated PBMCs. Total RNA, at least 5 micrograms per sample, was extracted from PBMCs.

This TCR was recovered from a woman aged 55-70 years in good health. The J gene is TRBJ1-2, the V gene TRBV20-1, with D perhaps matching TRBD1 (5 bases). The specimen sequenced was blood. The CDR3 here is CSARDGGDGYTF. The CDR3 bases are TGCAGTGCTAGAGATGGGGGAGATGGCTACACCTTC.